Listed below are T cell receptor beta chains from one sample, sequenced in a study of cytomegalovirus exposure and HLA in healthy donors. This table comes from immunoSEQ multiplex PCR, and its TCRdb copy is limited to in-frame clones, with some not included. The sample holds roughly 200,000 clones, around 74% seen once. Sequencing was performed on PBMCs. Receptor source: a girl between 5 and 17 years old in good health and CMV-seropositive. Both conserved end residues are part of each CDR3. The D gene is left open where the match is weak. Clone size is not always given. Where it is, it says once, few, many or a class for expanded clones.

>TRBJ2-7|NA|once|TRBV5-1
CASSLDGRTSYEQYF
TGCGCCAGCAGCTTAGACGGGCGGACTTCCTACGAGCAGTACTTC
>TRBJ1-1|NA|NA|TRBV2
CASSQGSSTEAFF
TGTGCCAGCAGCCAGGGAAGTTCCACTGAAGCTTTCTTT
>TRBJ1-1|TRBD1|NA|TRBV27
CASSLRWVGRGLATEAFF
TGTGCCAGCAGTTTGAGGTGGGTCGGCAGGGGGCTGGCCACTGAAGCTTTCTTT
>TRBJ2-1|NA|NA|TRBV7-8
CASSLVEFPYNEQFF
TGTGCCAGCAGCTTAGTAGAATTCCCCTACAATGAGCAGTTCTTC
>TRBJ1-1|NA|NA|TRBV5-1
CASSLSFAGATTEAFF
TGCGCCAGCAGCTTGTCTTTTGCAGGGGCGACCACTGAAGCTTTCTTT
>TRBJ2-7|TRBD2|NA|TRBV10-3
CAIRTEIAGAYEQYF
TGTGCCATCAGGACCGAGATAGCGGGGGCCTACGAGCAGTACTTC
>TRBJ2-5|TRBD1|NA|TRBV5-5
CASSLASTGGRETQYF
TGTGCCAGCAGCTTGGCCTCGACAGGGGGCAGGGAGACCCAGTACTTC
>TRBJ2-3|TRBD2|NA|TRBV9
CASSAVAGGTTDTQYF
TGTGCCAGCAGCGCCGTAGCGGGGGGGACCACAGATACGCAGTATTTT
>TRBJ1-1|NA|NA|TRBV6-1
CASSERGRSGTEAFF
TGTGCCAGCAGTGAACGGGGACGGAGCGGGACTGAAGCTTTCTTT
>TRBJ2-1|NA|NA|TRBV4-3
CASSQQDRSNNEQFF
TGCGCCAGCAGCCAACAGGACAGATCTAACAATGAGCAGTTCTTC
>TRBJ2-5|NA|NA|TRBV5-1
CASSHKLAAETQYF
TGCGCCAGCAGCCATAAACTAGCCGCAGAGACCCAGTACTTC
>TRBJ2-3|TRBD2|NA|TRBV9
CASSVAGRGLPDTQYF
TGTGCCAGCAGCGTAGCTGGGCGGGGGTTGCCAGATACGCAGTATTTT
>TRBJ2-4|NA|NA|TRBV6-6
CASGSTGTKNIQYF
TGTGCCAGCGGATCGACAGGAACCAAAAACATTCAGTACTTC
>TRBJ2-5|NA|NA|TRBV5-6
CASSYASGGETQYF
TGTGCCAGCAGCTATGCCAGCGGAGGGGAGACCCAGTACTTC
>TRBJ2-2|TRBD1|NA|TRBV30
CAWSTGDRNTGELFF
TGTGCCTGGAGTACAGGGGACAGGAACACCGGGGAGCTGTTTTTT
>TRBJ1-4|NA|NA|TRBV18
CASSPPSNEKLFF
TGTGCCAGCTCACCACCCAGTAATGAAAAACTGTTTTTT
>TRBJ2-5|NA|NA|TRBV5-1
CASSLAGSQETQYF
TGCGCCAGCAGCTTGGCCGGGTCTCAAGAGACCCAGTACTTC
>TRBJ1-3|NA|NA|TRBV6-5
CASSAVRGNTIYF
TGTGCCAGCAGTGCCGTGAGGGGAAACACCATATATTTT
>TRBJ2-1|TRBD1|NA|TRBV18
CASSTGTASYNEQFF
TGTGCCAGCTCTACCGGGACAGCATCCTACAATGAGCAGTTCTTC
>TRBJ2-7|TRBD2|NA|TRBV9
CASSARAGGPLEQYF
TGTGCCAGCAGCGCCAGAGCGGGGGGGCCGCTCGAGCAGTACTTC
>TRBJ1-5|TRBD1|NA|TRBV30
CAWSVDRGTGQPQHF
TGTGCCTGGAGTGTGGACAGGGGAACGGGACAGCCCCAGCATTTT
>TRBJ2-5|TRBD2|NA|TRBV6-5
CASSPSGGQETQYF
TGTGCCAGCAGTCCGAGCGGGGGCCAAGAGACCCAGTACTTC
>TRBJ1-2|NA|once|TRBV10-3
CAISDRLGTHYGYTF
TGTGCCATCAGTGACAGATTAGGGACACACTATGGCTACACCTTC
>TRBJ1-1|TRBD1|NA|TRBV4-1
CASSRWTGDMNTEAFF
TGCGCCAGCAGCCGCTGGACAGGGGACATGAACACTGAAGCTTTCTTT
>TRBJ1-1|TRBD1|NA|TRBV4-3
CASSQRQGEGTEAFF
TGCGCCAGCAGCCAGCGACAGGGGGAGGGCACTGAAGCTTTCTTT
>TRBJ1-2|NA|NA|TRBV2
CASHREYGYTF
TGTGCCAGCCACAGGGAGTATGGCTACACCTTC
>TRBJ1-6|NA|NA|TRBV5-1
CASSSTGMNSPLHF
TGCGCCAGCAGTTCCACAGGGATGAATTCACCCCTCCACTTT
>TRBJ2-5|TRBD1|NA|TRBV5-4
CATWTGINETQYF
TGTGCCACCTGGACAGGCATTAATGAGACCCAGTACTTC
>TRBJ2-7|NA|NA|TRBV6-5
CASRGPSKNEQYF
TGTGCCAGCAGGGGCCCGAGTAAGAACGAGCAGTACTTC
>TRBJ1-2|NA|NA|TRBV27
CASSFTGRADGYTF
TGTGCCAGCAGTTTCACGGGCAGGGCGGATGGCTACACCTTC
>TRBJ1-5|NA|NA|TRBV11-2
CASSPDSSNQPQHF
TGTGCCAGCAGCCCGGACAGTAGCAATCAGCCCCAGCATTTT
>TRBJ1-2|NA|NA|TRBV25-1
CASSLTGYANYGYTF
TGTGCCAGCAGCCTGACGGGATACGCTAACTATGGCTACACCTTC
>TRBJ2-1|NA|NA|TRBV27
CASSSRRGPALNEQFF
TGTGCCAGCAGTTCTAGGCGGGGCCCGGCCCTCAATGAGCAGTTCTTC
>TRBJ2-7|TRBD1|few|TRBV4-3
CASSQGQGTGSYEQYF
TGCGCCAGCAGCCAAGGGCAAGGGACAGGATCTTACGAGCAGTACTTC
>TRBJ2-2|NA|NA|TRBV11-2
CASSPRGDTGELFF
TGTGCCAGCAGCCCACGGGGTGACACCGGGGAGCTGTTTTTT
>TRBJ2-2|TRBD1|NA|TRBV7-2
CASSFTGVTNTGELFF
TGTGCCAGCAGCTTCACAGGGGTGACGAACACCGGGGAGCTGTTTTTT
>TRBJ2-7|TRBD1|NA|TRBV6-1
CASSQDRDYEQYF
TGTGCCAGCAGCCAGGACAGGGACTACGAGCAGTACTTC
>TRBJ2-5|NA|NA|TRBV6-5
CASSYGRAPGETQYF
TGTGCCAGCAGTTACGGCAGGGCACCTGGGGAGACCCAGTACTTC
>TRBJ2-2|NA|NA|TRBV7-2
CASSLAGGPDTGELFF
TGTGCCAGCAGCTTAGCGGGGGGGCCGGACACCGGGGAGCTGTTTTTT
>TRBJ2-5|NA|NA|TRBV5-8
CASSLVMAETQYF
TGTGCCAGCAGCTTGGTGATGGCTGAGACCCAGTACTTC
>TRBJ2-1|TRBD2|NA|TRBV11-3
CASSPPGEGSSYNEQFF
TGTGCCAGCAGCCCTCCGGGGGAGGGGAGCTCCTACAATGAGCAGTTCTTC
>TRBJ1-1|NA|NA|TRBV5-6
CASSWGQTEAFF
TGTGCCAGCAGCTGGGGACAAACTGAAGCTTTCTTT
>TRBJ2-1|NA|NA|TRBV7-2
CASSPGYYNEQFF
TGTGCCAGCAGCCCAGGGTACTACAATGAGCAGTTCTTC
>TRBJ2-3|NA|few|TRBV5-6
CASSLAVSSPRSTDTQYF
TGTGCCAGCAGCTTGGCGGTTTCTTCCCCCCGTTCCACAGATACGCAGTATTTT
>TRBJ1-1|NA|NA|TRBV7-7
CASSLAEEVPLNTEAFF
TGTGCCAGCAGCTTAGCGGAGGAGGTCCCATTGAACACTGAAGCTTTCTTT
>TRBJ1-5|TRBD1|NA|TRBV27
CASSFIGQEPNQPQHF
TGTGCCAGCAGTTTTATAGGACAGGAACCCAATCAGCCCCAGCATTTT
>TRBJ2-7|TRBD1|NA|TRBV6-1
CASSEAGGGSYEQYF
TGTGCCAGCAGTGAAGCAGGGGGCGGCTCCTACGAGCAGTACTTC
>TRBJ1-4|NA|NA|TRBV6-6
CASTFRGYEKLFF
TGTGCCAGCACCTTTCGGGGGTATGAAAAACTGTTTTTT
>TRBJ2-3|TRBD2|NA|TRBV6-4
CASSVKAGGPDTQYF
TGTGCCAGCAGTGTAAAAGCGGGGGGGCCAGATACGCAGTATTTT
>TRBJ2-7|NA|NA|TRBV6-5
CASSPPGQTYEQYF
TGTGCCAGCAGTCCCCCCGGACAGACCTACGAGCAGTACTTC
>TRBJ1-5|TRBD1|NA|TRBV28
CASSSGGQGDQPQHF
TGTGCCAGTTCTTCCGGCGGACAGGGGGATCAGCCCCAGCATTTT
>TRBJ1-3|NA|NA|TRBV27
CASSPIGAVSGNTIYF
TGTGCCAGCAGTCCCATCGGAGCGGTCTCTGGAAACACCATATATTTT
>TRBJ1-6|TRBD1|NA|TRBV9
CASSVERDRDNSPLHF
TGTGCCAGCAGCGTAGAACGGGACAGGGATAATTCACCCCTCCACTTT
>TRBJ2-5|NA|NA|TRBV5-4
CASSSKDRQETQYF
TGTGCCAGCAGCTCGAAGGACAGACAAGAGACCCAGTACTTC
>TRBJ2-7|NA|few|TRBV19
CARAGLPYEQYF
TGTGCCAGGGCGGGACTCCCCTACGAGCAGTACTTC